This T cell receptor beta chain was sequenced during a study of molecular identifiers for immune sequencing clone quantification. TCRdb re-called the PCR reads with MiXCR, one entry per CDR3 protein. The repertoire has roughly 40,000 distinct CDR3 sequences, about 24% of them found once; the top ten carry around 0.89%. Many counts were recorded for this clonotype. The CDR3 length is 13 residues. Germline V gives CDR1 DFQATT, CDR2 SNEGSKA (reference sequence). V lost 3 bases, J lost 6 bases, and 13 bases lay in between. V and J are TRBV20-1 and TRBJ2-3; D may correspond to TRBD1 or TRBD2 (5 bases each). This TCR was recovered from a human donor in good health. Some libraries in this study had Jurkat cell RNA spiked in. The sample comprised naive CD8+ T cells from blood, with Jurkat cell RNA spiked in. Documented subset: FACS-sorted CD8+CD4-CCR7+CD45RA+ naive T cells. The CDR3 loop is CSARGPGPDTQYF. Written as DNA, the CDR3 is TGCAGTGCTAGGGGCCCGGGGCCCGATACGCAGTATTTT.